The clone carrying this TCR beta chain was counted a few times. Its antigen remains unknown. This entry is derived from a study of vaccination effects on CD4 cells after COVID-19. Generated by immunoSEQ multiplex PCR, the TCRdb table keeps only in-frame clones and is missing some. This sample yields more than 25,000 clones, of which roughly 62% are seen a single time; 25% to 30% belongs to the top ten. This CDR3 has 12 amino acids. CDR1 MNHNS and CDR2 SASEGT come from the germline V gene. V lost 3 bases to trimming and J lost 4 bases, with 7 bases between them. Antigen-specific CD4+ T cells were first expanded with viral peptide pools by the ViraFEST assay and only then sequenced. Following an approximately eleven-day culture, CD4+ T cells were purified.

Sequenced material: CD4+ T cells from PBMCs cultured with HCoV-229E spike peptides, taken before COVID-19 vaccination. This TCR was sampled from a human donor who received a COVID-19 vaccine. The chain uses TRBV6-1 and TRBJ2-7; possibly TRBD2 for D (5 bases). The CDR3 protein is CASSDREYEQYF. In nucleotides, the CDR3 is TGTGCCAGCAGTGATAGGGAGTACGAGCAGTACTTC.